The 13 T cell receptor beta chains below all came from one sample that was sequenced in a study of CD8+CD57+ T cells in acquired aplastic anemia. By flow cytometry, patients selected for sequencing had shown an expansion of CD8+CD57+ cells. Genomic DNA served as template for TCR beta VDJ and CDR3 profiling. TCRdb reanalysed the reads using MiXCR and keeps one entry per CDR3 protein. The sample lists 150,000 to 200,000 distinct CDR3 sequences, roughly half occurring once. Sequencing was carried out using sorted CD4+, CD8+, or CD8+CD57+ T cells (not recorded which) from PBMCs. These receptors were obtained from a human donor with aplastic anemia.

V gene TRBV3-1 combines with J gene TRBJ2-7; 9 bases agree with TRBD1. Trimming took 0 bases from V and 5 from J; bases not matched to a gene: 8. The CDR3 loop spans 16 amino acids. Germline CDR1 reads LGHDT; CDR2 reads YNNKEL (reference sequence). Written as DNA, the CDR3 is TGTGCCAGCAGCCAAGACACGGGGACAGGGCTAAACGAGCAGTACTTC. It yields the protein CASSQDTGTGLNEQYF.

J is TRBJ2-2 and V is TRBV5-1; no reliable D call. CDR1 is SGHRS, CDR2 YFSETQ, per germline. Trimming cost V 4 bases and J 0 bases, with 4 bases left between them. The CDR3 is made up of 13 amino acids. CDR3: CASSIANTGELFF. CDR3 nucleotides: TGCGCCAGCAGCATTGCGAACACCGGGGAGCTGTTTTTT.

This clonotype was detected a few times. The V and J genes are TRBV2 and TRBJ1-2; D may be TRBD1 (5 bases). CDR1 is SNHLY, CDR2 FYNNEI, per germline. The CDR3 extends over 12 amino acids. V was cut by 5 bases and J by 4 bases, with 8 bases left in between. In DNA, the CDR3 is TGTGCCAGCAGTCGGGGCCTCTATGGCTACACCTTC. It codes for CASSRGLYGYTF.

A word on this clonotype: One end of the junction does not line up with germline, which may come from a read error. The chain employs TRBV24-1 and TRBJ2-5; D gene unclear. Per the germline V gene, CDR1 is KGHDR and CDR2 is SFDVKD. This CDR3 has 14 residues. In DNA, the CDR3 is TGTGCCACCAGTGGATGGGCAGAACAAGTGACCCAGTACTTC. Its protein is CATSGWAEQVTQYF.

The CDR3 spells CSARDRWGAGGYTF. The CDR3 DNA is TGCAGTGCTAGAGATCGATGGGGGGCGGGCGGCTACACCTTC. This chain joins TRBV20-1 and TRBJ1-2, with D perhaps matching TRBD1 (6 bases). V lost 0 bases, J lost 8 bases, and 16 bases lay in between. The CDR3 covers 14 residues. The germline gives CDR1 DFQATT, CDR2 SNEGSKA (reference sequence).

The CDR3 sequence is CASSLLQALSTDTQYF. The CDR3 nucleotides are TGTGCCAGCAGTTTACTACAGGCCCTATCCACAGATACGCAGTATTTT. The gene calls are TRBV27 and TRBJ2-3; tentatively, D is TRBD1 (5 bases). The germline CDR1 and CDR2 sequences are MNHEY and SMNVEV (reference sequence). The CDR3 runs to 16 residues. The germline V and J ends were trimmed by 2 bases and 2 bases, with 14 bases remaining between them.

This clonotype was detected ten times or more. The chain recombines TRBV7-8 with TRBJ2-1; D gene ambiguous. Trimming cost V 7 bases and J 5 bases, with 15 bases left between them. The CDR3 spans 14 residues. Looked up from germline, CDR1 is SGHVS and CDR2 is FQNEAQ. CDR3 nucleotides: TGTGCCAGCACCTTGACGCGGCACGACAATGAGCAGTTCTTC. Its translation is CASTLTRHDNEQFF.

Only one count was recorded for this clonotype. This chain connects TRBV20-1 to TRBJ2-7, with no clear D. With 6 bases removed from V and 5 bases from J, the gap between germline ends came to 8 bases. The CDR3 has 10 residues. Germline V CDR1 and CDR2: DFQATT, SNEGSKA (reference sequence). The chain's CDR3 is CSAALDEQYF. The DNA for the CDR3 is TGCAGTGCCGCCTTAGACGAGCAGTACTTC.

This clonotype appeared a single time. V usage is TRBV4-1 and J usage is TRBJ1-6; 9 bases fit TRBD1. V gave up 5 bases and J gave up 9 bases; unmatched junction bases: 8. This CDR3 is built from 15 residues. CDR1 MGHRA and CDR2 YSYEKL come from the germline V gene. This CDR3 is CASSEPGQGGSPLHF. The CDR3 DNA follows: TGCGCCAGCAGCGAGCCGGGACAGGGAGGTTCACCCCTCCACTTT.

This chain links TRBV25-1 with TRBJ1-1, with a possible D match to TRBD1 (6 bases). Germline CDR1 MGHDK, CDR2 SYGVNS. The CDR3 is 15 amino acids. V dropped 7 bases and J dropped 3 bases, with 18 bases sitting between them. CDR3 loop: CASTLGIGGDTEAFF. The DNA of the CDR3 is TGTGCCAGCACCCTGGGGATAGGGGGTGACACTGAAGCTTTCTTT.

CDR3 in DNA: TGTGCCAGCGGAGCCTCAGAGAACCAAGAGACCCAGTACTTC. Its translation: CASGASENQETQYF. The chain combines TRBV2 with TRBJ2-5, with D unclear. The germline gives CDR1 SNHLY, CDR2 FYNNEI. CDR3 length: 14 amino acids. The V end was cut by 8 bases, the J end by 0 bases, with 13 bases between.

This clonotype was seen repeatedly, ten times or more. The chain recombines TRBV11-2 with TRBJ2-5; tentative D call: TRBD2 (6 bases). Trimming removed 1 base from V and 4 bases from J, with 10 bases in between. The CDR3 sequence is 14 residues long. Germline CDR1 SGHAT, CDR2 FQNNGV. The CDR3 region has the DNA TGTGCCAGCAGCTTAGGTTGGAGGGGAGAGACCCAGTACTTC. Protein sequence: CASSLGWRGETQYF.

This CDR3 is CASSPPSLSGNTIYF. Here the CDR3 DNA reads TGTGCCAGCTCACCACCTTCCCTCTCTGGAAACACCATATATTTT. The rearrangement links TRBV18 to TRBJ1-3; D is unresolved. V was trimmed by 0 bases and J by 0 bases, leaving 6 bases between them. Germline V gives CDR1 KGHSH, CDR2 LQKENI. This CDR3 is built from 15 residues.